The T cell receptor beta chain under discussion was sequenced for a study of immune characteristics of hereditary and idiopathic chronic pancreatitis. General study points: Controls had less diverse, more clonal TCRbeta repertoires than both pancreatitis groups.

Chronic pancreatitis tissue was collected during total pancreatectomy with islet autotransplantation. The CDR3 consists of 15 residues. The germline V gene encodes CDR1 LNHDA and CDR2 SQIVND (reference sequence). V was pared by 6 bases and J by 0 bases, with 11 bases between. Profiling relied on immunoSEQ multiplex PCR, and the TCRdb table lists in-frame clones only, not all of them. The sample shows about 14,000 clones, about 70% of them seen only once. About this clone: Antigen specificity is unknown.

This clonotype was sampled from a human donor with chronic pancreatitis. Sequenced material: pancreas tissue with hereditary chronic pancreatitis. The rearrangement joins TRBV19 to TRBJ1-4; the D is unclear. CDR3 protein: CASRSGETTNEKLFF. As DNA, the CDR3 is TGTGCCAGTAGATCCGGGGAAACAACTAATGAAAAACTGTTTTTT.